Shown below are 21 T cell receptor beta chains from a single sample sequenced in a study of T cells in Graves' hyperthyroidism and ophthalmopathy. RNA transcripts provided the source from which TCR beta CDR3 regions were amplified. An initial round of RT-PCR targeting the TCR CDR3 relied on the HTBI primer set. TCRdb passed the multiplex PCR reads through MiXCR, listing each CDR3 protein once. The data hold about 52,000 distinct CDR3 sequences, with around half observed a single time. The specimen sequenced was blood. These TCRs come from a woman in her fifties or sixties with Graves' ophthalmopathy.

This clonotype was counted at least ten times. The chain carries TRBV6-5 and TRBJ2-1; TRBD1 or TRBD2 may be the D gene (6 bases each). V shed 7 bases and J shed 7 bases, with 17 bases lying between them. The germline gives CDR1 MNHEY, CDR2 SVGAGI. The CDR3 is 14 residues long. The CDR3 DNA follows: TGTGCCAGCATACCGGGGATAGGGGGGAATGAGCAGTTCTTC. It encodes CASIPGIGGNEQFF.

This clonotype is medium-sized by share. V is TRBV24-1 and J is TRBJ2-7; D is undetermined. The V gene lost 3 bases and the J gene lost 2 bases, with 7 bases spanning the gap. The CDR3 totals 13 residues. Germline-derived CDR1 and CDR2 are KGHDR and SFDVKD. The CDR3 here is CATSDGATYEQYF. CDR3 coding DNA: TGTGCCACCAGTGATGGAGCTACCTACGAGCAGTACTTC.

In its sample, this clonotype was seen a few times. A much larger clone sits a single nucleotide away, making a read error possible. The chain combines TRBV20-1 with TRBJ1-2, with 8 bases aligning to TRBD1. Germline lookup yields CDR1 DFQATT and CDR2 SNEGSKA (reference sequence). The CDR3 length is 18 residues. The junction had 18 bases not matched to a gene; V was cut back by 0 bases and J by 6 bases. The CDR3 nucleotides are TGCAGTGCTAGAGATCTAACTCGTCTCGGGACAGGTGCGGATGGCTACACCTTC. Protein: CSARDLTRLGTGADGYTF.

The CDR3 sequence is CASSLETGYDGYTF. CDR3 DNA: TGCGCCAGCAGCTTGGAGACAGGGTATGATGGCTACACCTTC. V usage is TRBV5-1 and J usage is TRBJ1-2; 7 bases line up with TRBD1. The J segment lost 6 bases and the V segment lost 0 bases, leaving 5 bases of the junction unmatched. CDR1 is SGHRS and CDR2 is YFSETQ in the germline V gene. The CDR3 is 14 residues long.

This clonotype was counted ten times or more. The chain links TRBV29-1 to TRBJ1-1; 8 positions agree with TRBD1. The CDR3 runs to 13 residues. From germline, CDR1 is SQVTM and CDR2 ANQGSEA. DNA for the CDR3: TGCCGAGCCGGGGGACAGGCGGGCACTGAAGCTTTCTTT. This encodes CRAGGQAGTEAFF.

The chain links TRBV7-8 to TRBJ2-6; TRBD2 might be the D (6 bases). Germline values: CDR1 SGHVS, CDR2 FQNEAQ. V lost 5 bases to trimming and J lost 4 bases, with 9 bases between them. This CDR3 contains 14 residues. Written as DNA, the CDR3 is TGTGCCAGCAGCCTAACTAGCGGGGCCAACGTCCTGACTTTC. Its translation is CASSLTSGANVLTF.

This sequence joins TRBV7-8 and TRBJ2-5; TRBD1 might be the D (5 bases). Per germline, CDR1 SGHVS and CDR2 FQNEAQ. The V end lost 0 bases, the J end lost 8 bases, and 7 bases lay between the germline ends. CDR3 length equals 12 residues. The CDR3 coding sequence is TGTGCCAGCAGCTTAGCGACAGCCACCCAGTACTTC. This translates into CASSLATATQYF.

This clonotype was recorded at least ten times. The chain carries TRBV20-1 and TRBJ1-2; TRBD1 matches at 7 bases. J lost 4 bases, V lost 5 bases, and 4 bases had no gene match. Per germline, CDR1 DFQATT and CDR2 SNEGSKA (reference sequence). This CDR3 has 12 residues. This CDR3 reads CSAATGVYGYTF. The CDR3 nucleotides read TGCAGTGCTGCAACAGGGGTCTATGGCTACACCTTC.

The chain couples TRBV7-2 to TRBJ2-1; possibly TRBD2 for D (6 bases). CDR3 length: 12 amino acids. The germline V gene has CDR1 SGHTA and CDR2 FQGNSA. Trimming cost V 0 bases and J 13 bases, with 10 bases left between them. For the CDR3, the DNA is TGTGCCAGCAGCTTAGCCGGGAGTGTACAGTTCTTC. Translation gives CASSLAGSVQFF.

V usage is TRBV3-1 and J usage is TRBJ2-5, with D perhaps matching TRBD1 (6 bases). The V end lost 0 bases, the J end lost 5 bases, and 16 bases lay between the germline ends. This CDR3 comprises 16 residues. Germline V gene sequence: CDR1 LGHDT, CDR2 YNNKEL (reference sequence). CDR3 amino acids: CASSQEGGVASETQYF. Here the CDR3 DNA reads TGTGCCAGCAGCCAAGAAGGGGGAGTAGCAAGCGAGACCCAGTACTTC.

This clonotype was seen at least ten times. V usage is TRBV6-5 and J usage is TRBJ1-1, with D possibly being TRBD1 (5 bases). The V end was cut by 5 bases, the J end by 5 bases, with 15 bases between. CDR1 and CDR2 (germline): MNHEY, SVGAGI. The CDR3 has 14 amino acids. The CDR3 nucleotides are TGTGCCAGCAGTCAGGGTGGAAGTTGGACTGAAGCTTTCTTT. Translated, it gives CASSQGGSWTEAFF.

Many counts were recorded for this clonotype. This chain uses TRBV5-1 with TRBJ2-7; D gene unclear. From germline, CDR1 is SGHRS and CDR2 YFSETQ. Trimming pared 0 bases from V and 0 bases from J, leaving 13 bases between. CDR3 length equals 16 residues. The CDR3 region has the DNA TGCGCCAGCAGCTTGGGTGGACCGTTAAGCTCCTACGAGCAGTACTTC. Its translation is CASSLGGPLSSYEQYF.

The chain uses TRBV7-6 and TRBJ2-3; D unresolved. CDR1 is SGHVS, CDR2 FNYEAQ, per germline. This CDR3 is 12 amino acids long. V was trimmed by 5 bases and J by 2 bases, leaving 5 bases between them. The CDR3 region has the DNA TGTGCCAGCAGCCAGCCCACAGATACGCAGTATTTT. Protein product: CASSQPTDTQYF. The variable domain in full, with the rest retrieved from reference TRBV7-6 and TRBJ2-3, is GAGVSQSPRYKVTKRGQDVALRCDPISGHVSLYWYRQALGQGPEFLTYFNYEAQQDKSGLPNDRFSAERPEGSISTLTIQRTEQRDSAMYRCASSQPTDTQYFGPGTRLTVL.

This clonotype was recorded many times. This chain uses TRBV4-2 with TRBJ1-1; D not certain. The CDR3 sequence is 13 residues long. CDR1 is LGHNA and CDR2 is YNFKEQ in the germline V gene. Trimming shortened V by 1 base and J by 7 bases, and 10 bases separated the two germline ends. As DNA, the CDR3 is TGTGCCAGCAGCCAAGTGGAAAGTAGTGAAGCTTTCTTT. Residues: CASSQVESSEAFF.

This rearrangement joins TRBV3-1 to TRBJ2-3; TRBD2 matches 11 bases. Trimming at V came to 6 bases and at J to 3 bases, leaving 17 bases not matched to a gene. Per germline, CDR1 LGHDT and CDR2 YNNKEL (reference sequence). This CDR3 is built from 19 residues. CDR3 sequence: CASRPTGILAGGGTDTQYF. CDR3 in DNA: TGTGCCAGCAGACCCACCGGGATTCTAGCGGGGGGTGGAACAGATACGCAGTATTTT.

The sample holds one count of this clonotype. The rearrangement links TRBV19 to TRBJ2-5, with 9 positions matching TRBD2. The V and J ends lost 4 bases and 4 bases, in that order; junction bases with no gene match: 4. The germline V gene has CDR1 LNHDA and CDR2 SQIVND (reference sequence). The CDR3 extends over 14 amino acids. The CDR3 reads CASSTSGTRETQYF. Written as DNA, the CDR3 is TGTGCCAGTAGTACTAGCGGGACGCGAGAGACCCAGTACTTC.

In this sample, this clonotype turned up many times. The chain joins TRBV9 to TRBJ2-1, with 10 nucleotides matching TRBD1. V dropped 0 bases and J dropped 4; count of bases not matched to a gene: 7. Germline lookup yields CDR1 SGDLS and CDR2 YYNGEE. This CDR3 has 17 amino acids. CDR3 protein: CASSVAGTGASYNEQFF. The CDR3, as DNA: TGTGCCAGCAGCGTAGCAGGGACAGGGGCGTCGTACAATGAGCAGTTCTTC.

Turning to this clonotype: The junction shows a germline mismatch at one end, possibly a read error. The chain combines TRBV3-1 with TRBJ2-3; no reliable D call. The CDR3 consists of 16 residues. Germline V gene sequence: CDR1 LGHDT, CDR2 YNNKEL (reference sequence). CDR3 loop: CASSTTPSYSTDTQYF. The CDR3 nucleotides are TGTGCCAGCAGCACCACCCCTTCTTATAGCACAGATACGCAGTATTTC.

This clonotype was seen repeatedly, ten times or more. The J gene is TRBJ2-1, the V gene TRBV6-5, with D hard to call. V shed 4 bases and J shed 7 bases, with 8 bases lying between them. The CDR3 is 12 amino acids. Germline CDR1 is MNHEY and CDR2 is SVGAGI. CDR3 nucleotide sequence: TGTGCCAGCAGTTTAGACTTAAATGAGCAGTTCTTC. Protein: CASSLDLNEQFF.

This clonotype was seen ten or more times. The rearrangement joins TRBV20-1 to TRBJ2-1, with 11 bases fitting TRBD2. The CDR3 runs 17 residues. CDR1 and CDR2 (germline): DFQATT, SNEGSKA (reference sequence). The V segment lost 0 bases and the J segment 3 bases; nucleotides outside the gene matches: 7. CDR3 amino acids: CSARDGSGTSGYNEQFF. In DNA, the CDR3 is TGCAGTGCTAGAGATGGTTCAGGGACTAGCGGCTACAATGAGCAGTTCTTC.

In this sample, this clonotype turned up many times. The gene calls are TRBV5-1 and TRBJ2-1; 10 bases map to TRBD2. Germline lookup yields CDR1 SGHRS and CDR2 YFSETQ. V shed 4 bases and J 5 bases; nucleotides not matched to a gene: 9. CDR3 length equals 16 residues. For the CDR3, the DNA is TGCGCCAGCAGCCACGGGGGACTAGCGACCAACAATGAGCAGTTCTTC. Its protein product is CASSHGGLATNNEQFF.